The rows below give T cell receptor beta chains drawn from one sample of a study of spatial heterogeneity in lung cancer. TCRdb fed the 5' RACE reads into MiXCR, producing one record per CDR3 protein. This table has 25,000 to 35,000 distinct CDR3 sequences, 5% to 5.5% appearing once. The sample consisted of PBMCs, taken at follow-up. The receptor set was obtained from a female donor with early-stage non-small cell lung cancer. Each CDR3 is given without its conserved first and last residue. Some rows mark clone size as missing; the rest say once, few, many or name a class of expanded clone.

many	TRBV5-1	ASSQNRGGDNTEAF
many	TRBV7-2	ASSLIRYEQY
many	TRBV20-1	SAKGNTGDQETQY
many	TRBV5-4	ASSLPSYNEQF
many	TRBV10-3	AITQGGTREDTQY
few	TRBV6-5	ASTLRWGSNQPQH
many	TRBV6-5	ASSSQLYEQY
many	TRBV7-2	ASSRGWGTGELF
many	TRBV20-1	SARKGGLLTGELF
many	TRBV9	ASSGGTGSLLETQY
many	TRBV7-9	ASSSGQGAEKLF
many	TRBV5-1	ASSAGSYEQY
few	TRBV4-3	ASSQEPDRANEKLF
many	TRBV30	AWSTPLGEQY
few	TRBV5-6	ASSLLAGGSTDTQY
many	TRBV5-6	ASSSQGSNQPQH
many	TRBV2	ASSEFYGQY
many	TRBV6-2/TRBV6-3	ASSSGLAVINYEQY
NA	TRBV20-1	SATGVEDTEAF
many	TRBV7-2	ASSRPGGAQPQH
NA	TRBV12-3/TRBV12-4	ASRIEPGLVQY
many	TRBV20-1	SARARTGAGGYT
many	TRBV6-4	ASSEDYTYNEQF
many	TRBV5-1	ASSSGLAGALGSYEQY
medium-sized	TRBV29-1	SVAYQGGAQY
many	TRBV28	ASRPQGAFEQY
many	TRBV7-9	ASGNTNTEAF
many	TRBV13	ASSPRLAGAIEQF
NA	TRBV9	ASSPRLAGAHEQY
many	TRBV4-3	ASSQEASFDTQY
many	TRBV11-1	ASSLGDRNTEAF
many	TRBV28	ASSLLVANHIY
many	TRBV27	ASSSDLTGGAQQY
many	TRBV3-1	ASSQVGLAGLQETQY
many	TRBV7-2	ASSLGTGRETQY
many	TRBV27	ASSLFRGGFNEQF
many	TRBV6-1	ASSLEEGAYEQY
many	TRBV12-3/TRBV12-4	ASSFSGSGELF
many	TRBV2	ASVHYISGTGKGSPLH
many	TRBV5-6	ASSPDRGRYTGELF
NA	TRBV9	ASSVDWRQGASTDTQY
many	TRBV7-2	ASSSTPLGLTHNEQF
many	TRBV3-1	ASSQGTSAYEQY
few	TRBV5-5	ASSLDGQRNYGYT
many	TRBV5-1	ASSTTGTGGPGELF
many	TRBV2	ASSAQAPDNQPQH
few	TRBV2	ASSDTLSSYNEQF
NA	TRBV9	ASSLRTEARNTIY
NA	TRBV6-5	ASRPGGRDEQY
many	TRBV7-9	ASLAYNEQF
many	TRBV12-3/TRBV12-4	ASSLGQKTEAF
many	TRBV12-1	ASSFFTGDPHNEQF
many	TRBV2	ASSEAASGGGDTQY
NA	TRBV5-6	ASSSTRTRTDTQY
many	TRBV11-2	ASSYGQGPFQTQY